A selection of T cell receptor beta chains follows, all from one sample in a study of T-cell reconstitution after alpha-beta-depleted transplantation in children. TCRdb redid the calling of the PCR reads with MiXCR, one entry per CDR3 protein. The profile covers 580,000 or so distinct CDR3 sequences, with 23% appearing a single time and roughly an eighth taken by the ten largest. Sequencing used PBMCs, mostly from graft donor cells, obtained 360 days after TCRalphabeta/CD19-depleted stem cell transplant. The source of these receptors is a boy less than two years old who had a stem cell transplant for acute myeloid leukemia, so the T cells may come from the graft donor. The CDR3 runs from the conserved cysteine through the conserved F or W. D genes are given only for firm matches. Size tells how often a clone was seen (once, few, many) or the class of an expanded clone, and some rows leave it out.

J gene,clone size,V gene,D gene,CDR3 length,CDR3 protein,CDR3 DNA
TRBJ2-5,few,TRBV6-2/TRBV6-3,NA,15,CASSKNKAYQETQYF,TGTGCCAGCAGCAAAAATAAGGCTTACCAAGAGACCCAGTACTTC
TRBJ2-2,NA,TRBV12-3/TRBV12-4,NA,15,CASSLPTANTGELFF,TGTGCCAGCAGTTTACCCACCGCGAACACCGGGGAGCTGTTTTTT
TRBJ2-1,few,TRBV20-1,TRBD2,16,CSARLGGGIFNNEQFF,TGCAGCGCCCGACTGGGCGGGGGGATTTTCAACAATGAGCAGTTCTTC
TRBJ2-3,many,TRBV29-1,TRBD1,14,CSVHTGASTDTQYF,TGCAGCGTTCATACAGGGGCTAGCACAGATACGCAGTATTTT
TRBJ2-4,NA,TRBV6-1,NA,17,CASSGNSGSMTKNIQYF,TGTGCCAGCAGTGGGAATTCCGGGAGTATGACCAAAAACATTCAGTACTTC
TRBJ2-7,NA,TRBV11-2,TRBD1,16,CASTFIQGQGAYEQYF,TGTGCCAGCACCTTTATCCAGGGACAGGGAGCCTACGAGCAGTACTTC
TRBJ1-6,many,TRBV20-1,TRBD1,15,CSARDADRGNSPLHF,TGCAGTGCTAGAGATGCAGACAGGGGGAATTCACCCCTCCACTTT
TRBJ1-3,many,TRBV29-1,TRBD1,12,CSVVNRGDTIYF,TGCAGCGTTGTTAACAGGGGAGACACCATATATTTT
TRBJ2-7,many,TRBV4-3,TRBD2,16,CASSQDGAGYSYEQYF,TGCGCCAGCAGCCAAGATGGAGCGGGATACTCCTACGAGCAGTACTTC
TRBJ1-1,many,TRBV7-9,TRBD1,16,CASSLTGSRFVTEAFF,TGTGCCAGCAGCTTGACAGGGTCCCGCTTTGTGACTGAAGCTTTCTTT
TRBJ2-6,NA,TRBV9,TRBD2,18,CASSLQGTIPSGANVLTF,TGTGCCAGCAGCCTCCAAGGGACTATCCCTTCTGGGGCCAACGTCCTGACTTTC
TRBJ1-5,few,TRBV7-2,TRBD1,16,CASSMDRNLLNQPQHF,TGTGCCAGCAGCATGGACAGGAACTTGTTGAATCAGCCCCAGCATTTT
TRBJ2-3,few,TRBV7-6,NA,18,CASSLIPQMPSSTDTQYF,TGTGCCAGCAGCTTAATCCCCCAGATGCCCTCCTCGACAGATACGCAGTATTTT
TRBJ2-5,NA,TRBV24-1,NA,16,CATSDLGVAGEETQYF,TGTGCCACCAGTGATTTAGGGGTAGCCGGGGAAGAGACCCAGTACTTC
TRBJ2-3,few,TRBV6-5,NA,14,CASSYSYNLDTQYF,TGTGCCAGCAGTTACTCATACAATCTTGATACGCAGTATTTT
TRBJ2-1,many,TRBV29-1,TRBD1,10,CSVGQGEQFF,TGCAGCGTTGGACAGGGGGAGCAGTTCTTC
TRBJ2-7,NA,TRBV20-1,NA,14,CSAGAVDSPREQYF,TGCAGTGCTGGGGCCGTTGACAGCCCCAGGGAGCAGTACTTC
TRBJ2-1,NA,TRBV20-1,TRBD1,15,CSGPAYGTGTNEQFF,TGCAGTGGTCCCGCGTATGGGACAGGGACCAATGAGCAGTTCTTC
TRBJ2-7,NA,TRBV12-5,NA,17,CASGLVLPGRVDYEQYF,TGTGCTAGTGGTTTGGTACTGCCAGGCAGGGTCGACTACGAGCAGTACTTC
TRBJ1-1,many,TRBV6-6,TRBD1,12,CASHYKGADAFF,TGTGCCAGCCATTATAAGGGGGCGGATGCTTTCTTT
TRBJ2-7,once,TRBV5-1,TRBD1,15,CASSGGQANSYEQYF,TGCGCCAGCAGCGGGGGACAGGCGAACTCCTACGAGCAGTACTTC
TRBJ2-1,once,TRBV28,TRBD1,15,CASSPPGQVKREQFF,TGTGCCAGCAGTCCGCCGGGACAGGTTAAGAGGGAGCAGTTCTTC
TRBJ2-7,few,TRBV4-3,NA,15,CASSQAWDSSYEQYF,TGCGCCAGCAGCCAAGCCTGGGACTCCTCCTACGAGCAGTACTTC
TRBJ2-1,NA,TRBV11-2,TRBD1,12,CASSSYDRAKFF,TGTGCCAGCAGCTCATACGACAGGGCGAAGTTCTTC
TRBJ1-5,NA,TRBV4-1,NA,14,CASSQISSAQPQHF,TGCGCCAGCAGCCAAATTTCCTCGGCTCAGCCCCAGCATTTT
TRBJ2-3,many,TRBV20-1,NA,18,CSARGHPRTGDIGDTQYF,TGCAGTGCTAGAGGCCACCCTCGTACAGGTGACATTGGGGATACGCAGTATTTT
TRBJ2-5,many,TRBV6-5,NA,14,CASSYSEVQETQYF,TGTGCCAGCAGTTACTCGGAGGTCCAAGAGACCCAGTACTTC
TRBJ2-7,few,TRBV7-9,NA,15,CASRETGNPPYEQYF,TGTGCCAGCAGGGAAACAGGGAACCCGCCCTACGAGCAGTACTTC
TRBJ2-3,many,TRBV4-3,NA,16,CASSPVGGGGTDTQYF,TGCGCCAGCAGCCCCGTGGGGGGGGGCGGCACAGATACGCAGTATTTT
TRBJ2-1,NA,TRBV11-1,NA,15,CASSLKDTTYNEQFF,TGTGCCAGCAGCTTGAAGGATACTACCTACAATGAGCAGTTCTTC
TRBJ2-3,many,TRBV28,NA,12,CASSLSGRTQYF,TGTGCCAGCAGTTTATCCGGCCGCACGCAGTATTTT
TRBJ2-3,NA,TRBV7-2,NA,14,CASSSSRLVDTQYF,TGTGCCAGCAGCTCGTCTCGACTAGTGGATACGCAGTATTTT